The next 31 T cell receptor beta chains were all read from a single sample in a study of T cell responses to AZD1222 COVID-19 vaccine. TCRdb's copy holds only in-frame clones and misses some; the assay was immunoSEQ multiplex PCR. The table records about 140,000 clones, just over 90% of them present only once. The sequencing used peripheral blood, collected on day 0 of MenACWY control vaccination. The source of these receptors is an adult in good health.

The gene calls are TRBV7-9 and TRBJ2-1; TRBD1 matches at 7 bases. The CDR3 runs to 14 residues. Germline trimming cut 5 bases from V and 3 bases from J; bases unmatched to any gene: 4. The germline V gene has CDR1 SEHNR and CDR2 FQNEAQ (reference sequence). The CDR3 sequence is CASSRDRVYNEQFF. The DNA for the CDR3 is TGTGCCAGCAGCCGCGACAGGGTCTACAATGAGCAGTTCTTC.

V usage is TRBV12-3 or TRBV12-4 and J usage is TRBJ2-3; D gene uncertain. The CDR3 extends over 13 amino acids. V gave up 5 bases and J gave up 2 bases, with 8 bases separating them. As DNA, the CDR3 is TGTGCCAGCAGTATCCACACCACAGATACGCAGTATTTT. It codes for CASSIHTTDTQYF.

V is TRBV5-1 and J is TRBJ2-1, with D tentatively TRBD1 (5 bases). The ends were cut back, 4 bases at V and 7 bases at J, with 21 bases in the middle. The CDR3 spans 16 residues. CDR1 and CDR2 (germline): SGHRS, YFSETQ. The CDR3 bases are TGCGCCAGCAGCCCCAAGGGGCAGGGTTCCCCTAATGAGCAGTTCTTC. It specifies CASSPKGQGSPNEQFF. Looking up the rest from reference TRBV5-1 and TRBJ2-1 gives the full variable domain: KAGVTQTPRYLIKTRGQQVTLSCSPISGHRSVSWYQQTPGQGLQFLFEYFSETQRNKGNFPGRFSGRQFSNSRSEMNVSTLELGDSALYLCASSPKGQGSPNEQFFGPGTRLTVL.

The chain uses TRBV5-1 and TRBJ1-1; 8 bases are a match to TRBD1. Germline V gene sequence: CDR1 SGHRS, CDR2 YFSETQ. V lost 4 bases to trimming and J lost 6 bases; unmatched junction nucleotides: 8. This CDR3 contains 14 residues. The CDR3 coding sequence is TGCGCCAGCAGCACTGGACAGGGTGGCGCTGAAGCTTTCTTT. Translating it yields CASSTGQGGAEAFF.

The chain employs TRBV5-8 and TRBJ2-7; D is undetermined. The ends were cut back, 7 bases at V and 0 bases at J, with 8 bases in the middle. The germline V gene has CDR1 SGHTS and CDR2 YDEGEE. The CDR3 has 12 amino acids. The CDR3 nucleotides are TGTGCCAGCCGGGTTAACTCCTACGAGCAGTACTTC. Protein sequence: CASRVNSYEQYF.

The gene calls are TRBV4-2 and TRBJ2-2; TRBD1 is a possible D gene (6 bases). The germline gives CDR1 LGHNA, CDR2 YNFKEQ. The V end was cut by 1 base, the J end by 3 bases, with 12 bases between. CDR3 length equals 16 residues. This CDR3 reads CASSQVGQLDTGELFF. In DNA form, the CDR3 reads TGTGCCAGCAGCCAAGTAGGACAGCTGGACACCGGGGAGCTGTTTTTT.

The chain employs TRBV11-3 and TRBJ2-1; 10 positions agree with TRBD2. Germline-derived CDR1 and CDR2 are SGHNT and YENEEA. The CDR3 is 15 residues long. J gave up 7 bases and V 1 base, and 4 bases lay outside the gene matches. The CDR3 sequence is CASSLALAGANEQFF. CDR3 DNA sequence: TGTGCCAGCAGCTTAGCGCTAGCGGGAGCAAATGAGCAGTTCTTC. Combining the CDR3 with reference TRBV11-3 and TRBJ2-1 gives the whole variable domain EAGVVQSPRYKIIEKKQPVAFWCNPISGHNTLYWYLQNLGQGPELLIRYENEEAVDDSQLPKDRFSAERLKGVDSTLKIQPAELGDSAVYLCASSLALAGANEQFFGPGTRLTVL.

The chain is built from TRBV28 and TRBJ1-5; 7 bases agree with TRBD1. The CDR3 totals 16 residues. Losses at the gene ends were 5 bases for V and 0 bases for J; bases not matched to a gene: 7. In germline, CDR1 is MDHEN, CDR2 SYDVKM. In nucleotides, the CDR3 is TGTGCCAGCAGTCCGACAGGGTTTAATAGCAATCAGCCCCAGCATTTT. Amino acid sequence: CASSPTGFNSNQPQHF.

The chain has TRBV4-1 and TRBJ2-5; the match to TRBD1 covers 12 bases. The germline V gene encodes CDR1 MGHRA and CDR2 YSYEKL. Germline trimming cut 2 bases from V and 2 bases from J; bases unmatched to any gene: 3. This CDR3 is 16 amino acids long. CDR3 region: CASSQRDRGLQETQYF. The CDR3 coding sequence is TGCGCCAGCAGCCAACGGGACAGGGGGCTACAAGAGACCCAGTACTTC.

J is TRBJ1-5 and V is TRBV28; D is ambiguous. In germline, CDR1 is MDHEN, CDR2 SYDVKM. This CDR3 has 12 residues. Trimming took 4 bases from V and 4 from J, leaving 5 bases between them. CDR3 sequence (DNA): TGTGCCAGCAGTTGGATTAATCAGCCCCAGCATTTT. It translates to CASSWINQPQHF.

The rearrangement joins TRBV6-5 to TRBJ2-2; TRBD2 might be the D (7 bases). V dropped 2 bases and J dropped 3 bases, with 13 bases sitting between them. CDR1 and CDR2 from the germline V gene are MNHEY and SVGAGI. CDR3 length: 16 amino acids. As DNA, the CDR3 is TGTGCCAGCAGTTACAACGGGGGGCCGGACACCGGGGAGCTGTTTTTT. Translating gives CASSYNGGPDTGELFF.

This clone was detected only once. The rearrangement uses TRBV28 and TRBJ1-6; D remains unclear. Trimming left V 3 bases short and J 4 bases short, with 10 bases between. The germline V gene has CDR1 MDHEN and CDR2 SYDVKM. This CDR3 region has 15 residues. The CDR3 loop reads CASSFSVGYNSPLHF. CDR3 nucleotide sequence: TGTGCCAGCAGTTTTTCTGTAGGGTATAATTCACCCCTCCACTTT.

The sample holds one count of this clone. The chain uses TRBV5-5 and TRBJ1-1; perhaps TRBD1 as D (5 bases). The germline gives CDR1 SGHKS, CDR2 YYEKEE (reference sequence). This CDR3 has 13 residues. Between the trimmed V and J ends, which lost 0 bases and 7 bases, there was a span of 10 bases. CDR3 protein: CASSLAGGVEAFF. DNA of the CDR3: TGTGCCAGCAGCTTGGCCGGGGGGGTTGAAGCTTTCTTT.

This sequence joins TRBV6-4 and TRBJ2-2; 11 bases line up with TRBD2. This CDR3 has 15 amino acids. Per germline, CDR1 MRHNA and CDR2 SNTAGT. V lost 6 bases and J lost 6; bases outside the gene matches: 6. CDR3 DNA: TGTGCCAGCAGCCAACTAGCGGGAGACTCCGGGGAGCTGTTTTTT. As protein: CASSQLAGDSGELFF.

The chain is built from TRBV27 and TRBJ2-7, with D unresolved. Trimming removed 4 bases at V and 4 bases at J, with 20 bases between. Germline lookup yields CDR1 MNHEY and CDR2 SMNVEV (reference sequence). This CDR3 is built from 16 residues. This CDR3 is CASSWSVGPHFYEQYF. The CDR3 nucleotides are TGTGCCAGCAGTTGGTCCGTTGGCCCCCATTTTTACGAGCAGTACTTC.

The chain recombines TRBV5-1 with TRBJ1-1; tentative D call: TRBD1 (5 bases). Germline CDR1 SGHRS, CDR2 YFSETQ. Trimming removed 5 bases from V and 3 bases from J, with 14 bases in between. The CDR3 contains 14 residues. CDR3 coding DNA: TGCGCCAGCAGGGACCACAGGACCTACACTGAAGCTTTCTTT. Translated: CASRDHRTYTEAFF.

Only a few counts were recorded for this clone. CDR3 DNA sequence: TGTGCCAGCAGCCCCCAACCGAGCAATCAGCCCCAGCATTTT. Translation gives CASSPQPSNQPQHF. This rearrangement joins TRBV9 to TRBJ1-5; unclear D gene. This CDR3 has 14 residues. Trimming took off 4 bases at V and 1 base at J, with 9 bases between the two ends. The V gene's germline CDR1 is SGDLS and CDR2 YYNGEE.

The chain links TRBV28 to TRBJ2-1; no clear D gene. Trimming removed 1 base from V and 4 bases from J, with 14 bases in between. The germline V gene encodes CDR1 MDHEN and CDR2 SYDVKM. CDR3 length: 16 amino acids. The CDR3 region is CASSLLSANTYNEQFF. The CDR3 DNA follows: TGTGCCAGCAGTTTATTAAGCGCCAACACGTACAATGAGCAGTTCTTC.

The table lists this clone with a few counts. The V and J genes are TRBV2 and TRBJ1-2; tentatively, D is TRBD1 (6 bases). The CDR3 is 15 residues long. In germline, CDR1 is SNHLY, CDR2 FYNNEI. Trimming removed 3 bases from V and 4 bases from J, with 15 bases in between. The CDR3 loop reads CASSDPKGHGYGYTF. In nucleotides, the CDR3 is TGTGCCAGCAGTGACCCTAAGGGACATGGCTATGGCTACACCTTC.

The rearrangement uses TRBV7-2 and TRBJ1-2, with D possibly TRBD1 on 6 matching bases. V dropped 4 bases and J dropped 4 bases, with 13 bases sitting between them. Germline CDR1 and CDR2: SGHTA and FQGNSA. The length of the CDR3 is 14 residues. CDR3 in DNA: TGTGCCAGCAGCTACGCCCAGGGGCTCTATGGCTACACCTTC. Protein product: CASSYAQGLYGYTF.

The chain employs TRBV18 and TRBJ1-1, with D unclear. Germline CDR1 reads KGHSH; CDR2 reads LQKENI. V dropped 4 bases and J dropped 3 bases, with 12 bases sitting between them. CDR3 length equals 14 residues. CDR3: CASSQEVADTEAFF. The CDR3 bases are TGTGCCAGCTCACAGGAGGTGGCTGACACTGAAGCTTTCTTT. Complete variable domain (other parts from reference TRBV18 and TRBJ1-1): NAGVMQNPRHLVRRRGQEARLRCSPMKGHSHVYWYRQLPEEGLKFMVYLQKENIIDESGMPKERFSAEFPKEGPSILRIQQVVRGDSAAYFCASSQEVADTEAFFGQGTRLTVV.

The V call is TRBV19, the J call TRBJ1-1; D is undetermined. Trimming stripped 6 bases from V and 5 bases from J, with 13 bases between. The length of the CDR3 is 13 residues. Germline V gene data show CDR1 as LNHDA and CDR2 as SQIVND (reference sequence). CDR3 nucleotide sequence: TGTGCCAGTAGAGAGGTTGTCGAGACTGAAGCTTTCTTT. Residues: CASREVVETEAFF.

The rearrangement links TRBV27 to TRBJ2-3; a possible D gene is TRBD2 (6 bases). Germline CDR1 MNHEY, CDR2 SMNVEV (reference sequence). The CDR3 is made up of 14 amino acids. The V and J ends lost 6 bases and 0 bases respectively, with 10 bases between them. CDR3 sequence (DNA): TGTGCCAGCAGGAGACTAGAGAGCACAGATACGCAGTATTTT. Its protein product is CASRRLESTDTQYF.

This clone appeared once. This chain links TRBV5-1 with TRBJ2-1; tentatively, D is TRBD1 or TRBD2 (6 bases each). The germline V gene encodes CDR1 SGHRS and CDR2 YFSETQ. With 3 bases removed from V and 7 bases from J, the gap between germline ends came to 14 bases. The CDR3 runs 14 residues. This CDR3 reads CASSWGALENEQFF. The CDR3 DNA reads TGCGCCAGCAGCTGGGGGGCCCTGGAGAATGAGCAGTTCTTC.

V and J are TRBV28 and TRBJ1-2; no clear D. The germline V gene has CDR1 MDHEN and CDR2 SYDVKM. The CDR3 contains 13 residues. The germline V and J ends were trimmed by 6 bases and 8 bases, with 16 bases remaining between them. CDR3 DNA sequence: TGTGCCAGCAGCCCCCTTTGGGCTGGCGGCTACACCTTC. It specifies CASSPLWAGGYTF.

The J gene is TRBJ2-7, the V gene TRBV20-1; 7 bases agree with TRBD1. The CDR3 is 12 amino acids. CDR1 DFQATT and CDR2 SNEGSKA come from the germline V gene (reference sequence). J was trimmed by 2 bases and V by 3 bases; bases with no gene match: 1. This CDR3 is CSASGTAYEQYF. DNA of the CDR3: TGCAGTGCTAGTGGGACAGCCTACGAGCAGTACTTC.

This chain uses TRBV4-3 with TRBJ2-7, with D uncertain. Germline V CDR1 and CDR2: LGHNA, YSLEER. Trimming left V 0 bases short and J 4 bases short, with 10 bases between. CDR3 length: 14 residues. The DNA for the CDR3 is TGCGCCAGCAGCCAAGATCGAGGCCCTTACGAGCAGTACTTC. Encoded protein: CASSQDRGPYEQYF.

V and J are TRBV19 and TRBJ1-5; no firm D call. The germline CDR1 and CDR2 sequences are LNHDA and SQIVND (reference sequence). The V end was cut by 6 bases, the J end by 5 bases, with 17 bases between. The CDR3 contains 15 residues. The CDR3 spells CASSPERGPDQPQHF. DNA for the CDR3: TGTGCCAGTAGCCCTGAGCGAGGACCCGATCAGCCCCAGCATTTT.

The genes are TRBV19 and TRBJ1-5; weak D call: TRBD1 (6 bases). Germline lookup yields CDR1 LNHDA and CDR2 SQIVND (reference sequence). V was clipped by 6 bases and J by 6 bases, with 9 bases between them. This CDR3 spans 12 amino acids. This CDR3 is CASSPGVQPQHF. CDR3 DNA sequence: TGTGCCAGTAGCCCAGGGGTTCAGCCCCAGCATTTT.

The chain uses TRBV3-1 (or the pseudogene TRBV3-2) and TRBJ2-5; D is unresolved. Germline V gene sequence: CDR1 LGHDT, CDR2 YNNKEL (reference sequence). The CDR3 runs to 14 residues. Between the trimmed V and J ends, which lost 1 base and 1 base, there was a span of 7 bases. The CDR3 region has the DNA TGTGCCAGCAGCCAAGTGGGCAGCCAAGAGACCCAGTACTTC. This sequence encodes CASSQVGSQETQYF.

The V and J genes are TRBV10-3 and TRBJ2-7; D call uncertain. V was shortened by 0 bases and J by 7 bases, with 16 bases between the two germline ends. This CDR3 comprises 15 residues. Germline V gives CDR1 ENHRY, CDR2 SYGVKD. This CDR3 is CAISESHSRLGEQYF. CDR3 in DNA: TGTGCCATCAGTGAGTCCCACTCCCGTCTCGGGGAGCAGTACTTC.